One sample yielded the 13 T cell receptor beta chains listed below, sequenced in a study of T cell clusters in autoimmune cytopenias. TRB rearrangements were amplified by touch-down multiplex PCR with mixed TRB-A/B primers. After re-calling the multiplex PCR reads, TCRdb lists one entry per CDR3 protein, DNA absent. The sample's table shows 11,000 or so distinct CDR3 sequences. TRB amplification used roughly 250 ng of peripheral blood genomic DNA. The same data also contributed to another study, on T cell repertoires in aging, cancer and after chemotherapy.

The source material was peripheral blood. The receptors stem from a human donor in good health.

The rearrangement uses TRBV7-2 and TRBJ2-2. The V gene's germline CDR1 is SGHTA and CDR2 FQGNSA. The CDR3 contains 15 residues. The CDR3 here is CASSLHRSPTGELFF.

This chain links TRBV10-3 with TRBJ2-1. The germline CDR1 and CDR2 sequences are ENHRY and SYGVKD. There are 13 residues in the CDR3. CDR3 sequence: CAISGQQYNEQFF.

The CDR3: CASSRTRQGNSPLHF. The V call is TRBV6-5, the J call TRBJ1-6; TCRdb selects TRBD1, and the lack of DNA leaves this call unchecked. The CDR3 spans 15 residues. The germline gives CDR1 MNHEY, CDR2 SVGAGI.

The rearrangement joins TRBV20-1 to TRBJ2-7; TCRdb's D call, TRBD1, is unchecked because there is no DNA. The CDR3 loop spans 11 amino acids. CDR1 is DFQATT, CDR2 SNEGSKA, per germline (reference sequence). This CDR3 reads CSAVRGYEQYF.

The rearrangement links TRBV5-6 to TRBJ2-3; TCRdb outputs TRBD2, but without DNA this stays unchecked. Per germline, CDR1 SGHDT and CDR2 YYEEEE. The CDR3 sequence is 16 residues long. This chain's CDR3 is CASSLIFRGSTDTQYF.

The rearrangement joins TRBV20-1 to TRBJ2-3; TCRdb names TRBD2, which stays unverified in the absence of DNA. This CDR3 comprises 15 residues. Germline CDR1 DFQATT, CDR2 SNEGSKA (reference sequence). The CDR3 sequence: CSARLAGTSTDTQYF.

This chain links TRBV20-1 with TRBJ1-4; as DNA is missing, the TRBD1 call by TCRdb cannot be tested. This CDR3 contains 16 residues. Germline values: CDR1 DFQATT, CDR2 SNEGSKA (reference sequence). CDR3 in amino acids: CSARGAQHRTNEKLFF.

V is TRBV5-6 and J is TRBJ1-6; TCRdb indicates TRBD1, and absent DNA this call remains unverified. The germline gives CDR1 SGHDT, CDR2 YYEEEE. The CDR3 has 14 residues. The CDR3 reads CASSLGQKNSPLHF.

The chain couples TRBV5-6 to TRBJ1-5; TCRdb returns TRBD1, unconfirmable since there is no DNA. From germline, CDR1 is SGHDT and CDR2 YYEEEE. This CDR3 comprises 16 residues. The CDR3 here is CASSSFGDSINQPQHF.

The CDR3 spells CASSSTSTSGIYNEQFF. This chain links TRBV7-3 with TRBJ2-1; TCRdb's D gene call, TRBD2, goes unchecked for lack of DNA. CDR3 length: 17 residues. CDR1 and CDR2 (germline): SGHTA, FQGTGA.

The J gene is TRBJ1-3, the V gene TRBV14. The germline V gene has CDR1 SGHDN and CDR2 FVKESK. CDR3 length: 15 amino acids. The CDR3 spells CASSPVGSGGNTIYF.

The J gene is TRBJ1-2, the V gene TRBV11-2; TCRdb reports TRBD1, a call that lacks DNA to check it against. CDR3 length: 15 amino acids. The V gene's germline CDR1 is SGHAT and CDR2 FQNNGV. The CDR3 is CASSPLTGSLIGYTF.

Considering frequency, this clonotype is medium-sized (0.01 to 0.1%). V and J are TRBV29-1 and TRBJ2-7. The CDR3 contains 11 residues. Germline assignment: CDR1 SQVTM and CDR2 ANQGSEA. The CDR3 sequence is CSVVLETGQYF.